The 21 T cell receptor beta chains in this list originate from one sample, sequenced in a study of OX40 agonist ivuxolimab in advanced cancers. Repertoires were generated with immunoSEQ multiplex PCR, while TCRdb's copy carries only in-frame clones and drops some. The table records 39,000 or so clones, roughly nine tenths of them present only once. The input for sequencing was CD4+ or CD8+ T cells sorted from blood, taken in a trial of the OX40 agonist ivuxolimab. The receptors stem from an adult with an advanced solid tumor such as melanoma, head and neck, liver or kidney cancer.

This clone turned up a few times. The rearrangement uses TRBV30 and TRBJ2-5, with TRBD2 identical over 9 bases. Trimming at V came to 0 bases and at J to 3 bases, leaving 2 bases not matched to a gene. The germline CDR1 and CDR2 sequences are GTSNPN and SVGIG (reference sequence). CDR3 size: 14 residues. The DNA for the CDR3 is TGTGCCTGGAGTGTAGCTAGCGGGAAAGAGACCCAGTACTTC. This gives the protein CAWSVASGKETQYF.

The genes are TRBV7-2 and TRBJ2-7; TRBD1 matches 7 bases. The germline V gene has CDR1 SGHTA and CDR2 FQGNSA. This CDR3 is 14 amino acids long. J was trimmed by 3 bases and V by 2 bases; bases with no gene match: 4. The CDR3 region has the DNA TGTGCCAGCAGCTTATTCTGGGACAGCTACGAGCAGTACTTC. It translates to CASSLFWDSYEQYF. The variable domain in full, with the rest retrieved from reference TRBV7-2 and TRBJ2-7, is GAGVSQSPSNKVTEKGKDVELRCDPISGHTALYWYRQSLGQGLEFLIYFQGNSAPDKSGLPSDRFSAERTGGSVSTLTIQRTQQEDSAVYLCASSLFWDSYEQYFGPGTRLTVT.

V and J are TRBV9 and TRBJ1-1, with TRBD1 as a possible D gene (5 bases). This CDR3 spans 13 amino acids. Looked up from germline, CDR1 is SGDLS and CDR2 is YYNGEE. Trimming stripped 7 bases from V and 3 bases from J, with 13 bases between. The chain's CDR3 is CASAPGGYTEAFF. CDR3 bases: TGTGCCAGCGCCCCCGGGGGGTACACTGAAGCTTTCTTT. The full variable domain, its missing parts supplied by reference TRBV9 and TRBJ1-1, is DSGVTQTPKHLITATGQRVTLRCSPRSGDLSVYWYQQSLDQGLQFLIQYYNGEERAKGNILERFSAQQFPDLHSELNLSSLELGDSALYFCASAPGGYTEAFFGQGTRLTVV.

V and J are TRBV5-6 and TRBJ2-7; D is possibly TRBD1 or TRBD2 (5 bases each). From germline, CDR1 is SGHDT and CDR2 YYEEEE. The CDR3 runs to 13 residues. Trimming removed 6 bases at V and 9 bases at J, with 19 bases between. The CDR3 here is CASTYWGSGLQYF. The CDR3 bases are TGTGCCAGCACCTATTGGGGGTCAGGGTTGCAGTACTTC.

Turning to this clone: At the DNA level, this CDR3 is encoded by other sequences in the same sample as well. This rearrangement joins TRBV9 to TRBJ2-5, with TRBD1 identical over 9 bases. Germline V lookup: CDR1 SGDLS, CDR2 YYNGEE. The CDR3 sequence is 15 residues long. The junction had 8 bases not matched to a gene; V was cut back by 3 bases and J by 5 bases. The CDR3 DNA reads as TGTGCCAGCAGCGGGGGACAGGGTGCAGGGGAGACCCAGTACTTC. Protein: CASSGGQGAGETQYF.

The V gene is TRBV19, the J gene TRBJ2-3, with 10 bases fitting TRBD2. This CDR3 is 15 amino acids long. Trimming at V came to 7 bases and at J to 0 bases, leaving 4 bases not matched to a gene. Germline loops: CDR1 LNHDA, CDR2 SQIVND (reference sequence). The CDR3 bases are TGTGCCAGTACCACTAGCGGGATAAGCACAGATACGCAGTATTTT. Its protein is CASTTSGISTDTQYF. Combining the CDR3 with reference TRBV19 and TRBJ2-3 gives the whole variable domain DGGITQSPKYLFRKEGQNVTLSCEQNLNHDAMYWYRQDPGQGLRLIYYSQIVNDFQKGDIAEGYSVSREKKESFPLTVTSAQKNPTAFYLCASTTSGISTDTQYFGPGTRLTVL.

This clone was seen just once. This chain uses TRBV15 with TRBJ1-2; D is unresolved. CDR3 length: 17 amino acids. Germline-derived CDR1 and CDR2 are LNHNV and YYDKDF (reference sequence). V lost 0 bases and J lost 4, with 18 bases in between. CDR3 residues: CATSRDLKTAPPYGYTF. CDR3 nucleotides: TGTGCCACCAGCAGAGATCTAAAGACGGCCCCTCCCTATGGCTACACCTTC.

CDR3 region: CASSLSVATQETQYF. CDR3 in DNA: TGTGCCAGCAGTTTATCCGTGGCAACCCAAGAGACCCAGTACTTC. J is TRBJ2-5 and V is TRBV27; D not certain. CDR3 length: 15 residues. The germline gives CDR1 MNHEY, CDR2 SMNVEV (reference sequence). Between the trimmed V and J ends, which lost 0 bases and 1 base, there was a span of 9 bases.

The chain combines TRBV27 with TRBJ1-5; D ambiguous. This CDR3 spans 15 amino acids. V lost 4 bases, J lost 5 bases, and 15 bases lay in between. Germline V gene lookup returns CDR1 MNHEY and CDR2 SMNVEV (reference sequence). CDR3 region: CASSSFPFGYQPQHF. Written as DNA, the CDR3 is TGTGCCAGCAGTTCCTTTCCATTTGGATATCAGCCCCAGCATTTT.

Worth noting for this clone: No conserved phenylalanine or tryptophan is present at the end of the CDR3, so a read error is the likely explanation. The limits of the CDR3 on the DNA are not certain, so only TCRdb's listed CDR3 is given. The chain carries TRBV28 and TRBJ2-7; the D segment call TRBD1 is taken from the table without a DNA check. Both ends counted, the CDR3 spans 11 residues. Germline CDR1 is MDHEN and CDR2 is SYDVKM. This chain's CDR3 is CASSRDGQTGI.

In DNA form, the CDR3 reads TGCAGCGCCCCGAGGGACCGGGAGCAGACCCAGTACTTC. This codes for CSAPRDREQTQYF. V is TRBV29-1 and J is TRBJ2-5; D is possibly TRBD2 (6 bases). The CDR3 extends over 13 amino acids. V lost 7 bases to trimming and J lost 6 bases, with 18 bases between them. Germline CDR1 is SQVTM and CDR2 is ANQGSEA.

The CDR3 loop is CASNEQGAEDTQYF. The CDR3 nucleotides are TGTGCCAGCAATGAACAGGGGGCGGAAGATACGCAGTATTTT. The chain recombines TRBV28 with TRBJ2-3; 9 bases are a match to TRBD1. Germline V gene sequence: CDR1 MDHEN, CDR2 SYDVKM. The CDR3 has 14 residues. V shed 7 bases, J shed 5 bases, and the junction held 7 bases outside the gene matches.

The chain links TRBV30 to TRBJ1-5; the D gene is possibly TRBD1 (5 bases). There are 15 residues in the CDR3. The germline V and J ends were trimmed by 0 bases and 4 bases, with 13 bases remaining between them. Germline assignment: CDR1 GTSNPN and CDR2 SVGIG (reference sequence). The CDR3 region has the DNA TGTGCCTGGAGTGTAGGTGGGGGTAGAAATCAGCCCCAGCATTTT. Protein: CAWSVGGGRNQPQHF.

DNA for the CDR3: TGCAGCGTTGCAAGCGGTAGCACAGATACGCAGTATTTT. It codes for CSVASGSTDTQYF. This rearrangement joins TRBV29-1 to TRBJ2-3; TRBD2 might be the D (5 bases). With 4 bases removed from V and 0 bases from J, the gap between germline ends came to 8 bases. Germline assignment: CDR1 SQVTM and CDR2 ANQGSEA. The CDR3 consists of 13 residues.

This CDR3 reads CASGPASSQPQHF. The CDR3, as DNA: TGTGCCAGCGGTCCGGCCTCTTCACAGCCCCAGCATTTT. The rearrangement links TRBV27 to TRBJ1-5; D is unclear. Germline CDR1 MNHEY, CDR2 SMNVEV (reference sequence). V lost 8 bases, J lost 7 bases, and 15 bases lay in between. The CDR3 loop spans 13 amino acids.

The rearrangement joins TRBV30 to TRBJ2-7, with D possibly being TRBD1 (7 bases). V was trimmed by 2 bases and J by 5 bases, leaving 13 bases between them. The CDR3 length is 13 residues. The V gene's germline CDR1 is GTSNPN and CDR2 SVGIG (reference sequence). The chain's CDR3 is CAWSWGRGDEQYF. CDR3 DNA: TGTGCCTGGAGTTGGGGCAGGGGGGACGAGCAGTACTTC.

The genes are TRBV28 and TRBJ2-5, with 10 bases fitting TRBD1. Germline values: CDR1 MDHEN, CDR2 SYDVKM. After removal of 5 bases from V and 7 bases from J, the junction contained 13 bases not matched to a gene. The CDR3 has 16 residues. DNA of the CDR3: TGTGCCAGCAGTGCGTCCGGGACAGGGGCTCTCGGGACCCAGTACTTC. Encoded protein: CASSASGTGALGTQYF.

V usage is TRBV6-4 and J usage is TRBJ2-2, with D unclear. Germline V lookup: CDR1 MRHNA, CDR2 SNTAGT. Between the trimmed V and J ends, which lost 0 bases and 6 bases, there was a span of 8 bases. This CDR3 spans 14 amino acids. In nucleotides, the CDR3 is TGTGCCAGCAGTGACTCCGACACATCCGGGGAGCTGTTTTTT. It is translated as CASSDSDTSGELFF.

The chain combines TRBV27 with TRBJ2-1; TRBD2 matches at 7 bases. V lost 5 bases, J lost 7 bases, and 11 bases stayed unmatched. This CDR3 has 15 amino acids. Germline V gene data show CDR1 as MNHEY and CDR2 as SMNVEV (reference sequence). The CDR3 region is CASSPASGGWNEQFF. The CDR3 nucleotides are TGTGCCAGCAGTCCCGCTAGCGGAGGGTGGAATGAGCAGTTCTTC.

This chain uses TRBV28 with TRBJ2-7, with D possibly called TRBD1 or TRBD2 (5 bases each). Trimming pared 8 bases from V and 5 bases from J, leaving 19 bases between. CDR1 is MDHEN, CDR2 SYDVKM, per germline. This CDR3 region has 14 residues. The CDR3: CASFRWGRENEQYF. As DNA, the CDR3 is TGTGCCAGCTTCCGGTGGGGGAGAGAAAACGAGCAGTACTTC.

J is TRBJ1-2 and V is TRBV19, with unresolved D. The CDR3 length is 13 residues. V gave up 7 bases and J gave up 5 bases, with 14 bases separating them. CDR1 and CDR2 from the germline V gene are LNHDA and SQIVND (reference sequence). The CDR3 nucleotides read TGTGCCAGTACCGATTATCTGACGTATGGCTACACCTTC. It encodes CASTDYLTYGYTF.